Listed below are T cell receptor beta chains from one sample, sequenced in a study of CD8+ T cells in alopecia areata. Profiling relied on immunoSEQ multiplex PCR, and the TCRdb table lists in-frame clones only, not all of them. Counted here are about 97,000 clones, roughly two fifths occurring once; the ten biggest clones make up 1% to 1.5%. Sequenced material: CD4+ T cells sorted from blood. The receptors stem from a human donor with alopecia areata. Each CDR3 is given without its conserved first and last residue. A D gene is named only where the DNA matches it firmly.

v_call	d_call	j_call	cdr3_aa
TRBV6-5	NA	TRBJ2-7	ASSYSPGSSYEQY
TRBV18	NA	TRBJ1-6	ASSPVTGLSSYNSPLH
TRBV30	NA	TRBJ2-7	AWSRGNYEQY
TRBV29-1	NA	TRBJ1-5	SVALDSNQPQH
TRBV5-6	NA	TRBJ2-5	ASSGGNQETQY
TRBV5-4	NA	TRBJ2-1	ASSLDGNEQF
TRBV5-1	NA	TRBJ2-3	ASSYAGTDTQY
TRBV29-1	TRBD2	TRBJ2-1	SVWTSAYNEQF
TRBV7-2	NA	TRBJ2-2	ASSFTGSTGELF
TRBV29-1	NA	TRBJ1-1	SGNKGVNTEAF
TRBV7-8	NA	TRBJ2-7	ASSFTFSGAYEQY
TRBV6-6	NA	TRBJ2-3	ASRGGVRTDTQY
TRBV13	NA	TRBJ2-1	ASSFPAAYNEQF
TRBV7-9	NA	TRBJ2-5	ASSPGDHRQETQY
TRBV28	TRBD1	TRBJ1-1	ASSRDRPRNTEAF
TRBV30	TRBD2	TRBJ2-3	AQTLAGGTDTQY
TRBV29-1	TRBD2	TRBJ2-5	SALGGRMETQY
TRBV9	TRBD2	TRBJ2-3	ASSPTSGADTQY
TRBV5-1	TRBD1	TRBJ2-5	ASSPKREGQGRETQY
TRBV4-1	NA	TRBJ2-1	ASSQGVGTSSYNEQF
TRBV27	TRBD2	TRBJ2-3	ASSLFSSGGGKGFADTQY
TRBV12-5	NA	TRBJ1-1	ASDPSAEPNTEAF
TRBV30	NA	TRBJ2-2	AWSRGNTGELF
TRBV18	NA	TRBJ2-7	ASSPRRTYEQY
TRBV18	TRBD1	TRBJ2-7	ASSPGTGDEQY
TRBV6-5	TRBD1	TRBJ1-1	ASSYLQGSEAF